This T cell receptor (beta chain) is from a study of T cell repertoires in cytomegalovirus infection. Study at large: CMV infection plus the matching HLA type was flagged by public TCR beta signatures. Whole-study results and caveats: Ex vivo responses were dominated by HLA-C-restricted CMV-specific TCR beta clonotypes. The cumulative frequency of public TCR beta families identified carriers of CMV plus the relevant HLA.

TCRdb re-called the reads with MiXCR, one entry per CDR3 protein. The table shows about 310,000 distinct CDR3 sequences, with roughly a tenth occurring only once. This CDR3 is built from 15 residues. From germline, CDR1 is MNHEY and CDR2 SMNVEV (reference sequence). Of note for this clonotype: Its target is unknown. With a much larger clone just one base away, this may be a read error.

The genes are TRBV27 and TRBJ2-7; the D gene is possibly TRBD2 (6 bases). What was sequenced was PBMCs. This TCR came from a human donor in good health (CMV status not recorded). Some clones in this sample may be carry-over from other donors' samples. As DNA, the CDR3 is TGTGCCAGCAGTTTATCGAGGCTGGAGGGCTACGAGCGGTACTTC. Its translation: CASSLSRLEGYERYF.